This is a list of T cell receptor beta chains from one sample in a study of CD8+CD57+ T cells in acquired aplastic anemia. Each CDR3 protein gets one entry after TCRdb re-called the reads with MiXCR. The sample consists of 120,000 or so distinct CDR3 sequences, around 48% of them appearing once. The specimen sequenced was sorted CD4+, CD8+, or CD8+CD57+ T cells (not recorded which) from PBMCs. The receptors derive from a human donor in good health, serving as a control. Both conserved end residues are part of each CDR3. Fields, in order: D gene, J gene, V gene, clone size, CDR3 DNA, CDR3 protein. D genes are given only for firm matches. Clone size, where shown, is once, few, many, or a class for clones that have expanded.

>NA|TRBJ2-1|TRBV7-3|many
TGTGCCAGCAGCTTAAGTAATGAGCAGTTCTTC
CASSLSNEQFF
>NA|TRBJ1-1|TRBV5-1|NA
TGCGCCAGCAGCTTGGTCCAGATGCGTGAAGCTTTCTTT
CASSLVQMREAFF
>NA|TRBJ2-2|TRBV7-3|many
TGTGCCAGCAGCCCCCGGGAACAGATGAACACCGGGGAGCTGTTTTTT
CASSPREQMNTGELFF
>NA|TRBJ2-7|TRBV11-3|NA
TGTGCCAGCAGCTTTTACCCGAGCTCCTACGAGCAGTACTTC
CASSFYPSSYEQYF
>NA|TRBJ2-1|TRBV2|many
TGTGCCAGCAGTTTCTCTGGGGCGGGTAATGAGCAGTTCTTC
CASSFSGAGNEQFF
>TRBD1|TRBJ2-7|TRBV5-1|NA
TGCGCCAGCATCCGGACAGGGATAGGCGAACAGTACTTC
CASIRTGIGEQYF
>TRBD1|TRBJ1-1|TRBV20-1|NA
TGCAGTGCTGACAGGGGGCGGAACACTGAAGCTTTCTTT
CSADRGRNTEAFF
>NA|TRBJ1-1|TRBV15|NA
TGTGCCACCAGCAGAGACGAGGGTGAAGCTTTCTTT
CATSRDEGEAFF
>TRBD2|TRBJ2-3|TRBV29-1|NA
TGCAGCGTTCGGTGGGGGGGACGGGATACGCAGTATTTT
CSVRWGGRDTQYF
>NA|TRBJ2-3|TRBV18|many
TGTGCCAGCTCACCGACTAGCACAGATACGCAGTATTTT
CASSPTSTDTQYF
>TRBD1|TRBJ2-5|TRBV6-2/TRBV6-3|many
TGTGCCAGCGGACAGGGAAAGACCCAGTACTTC
CASGQGKTQYF
>TRBD2|TRBJ2-3|TRBV20-1|many
TGCAGTGCTAGAAAGGGCGGGGGGTCAGATACGCAGTATTTT
CSARKGGGSDTQYF
>TRBD2|TRBJ2-7|TRBV20-1|NA
TGCAGTGCTAGGGAGACTAGCGGGGGTTACGAGCAGTACTTC
CSARETSGGYEQYF
>TRBD2|TRBJ2-3|TRBV11-1|NA
TGTGCCAGCAGGGATTCGGTAGCGGGGGTGAGGACAGATACGCAGTATTTT
CASRDSVAGVRTDTQYF
>NA|TRBJ2-7|TRBV2|NA
TGTGCCAGCTCTAAAATAGGGCAGGGTAACTACGAGCAGTACTTC
CASSKIGQGNYEQYF
>NA|TRBJ2-7|TRBV2|NA
TGTGCCAGCAGTGCTCAGGGGCCCTCCTACGAGCAGTACTTC
CASSAQGPSYEQYF
>TRBD1|TRBJ1-5|TRBV20-1|many
TGCAGTCCCCTGGTGGGGACAGATAGCAATCAGCCCCAGCATTTT
CSPLVGTDSNQPQHF
>NA|TRBJ1-3|TRBV7-2|NA
TGCGCCAGCAGCTTATATGGGACTGGAAACACCATATATTTT
CASSLYGTGNTIYF